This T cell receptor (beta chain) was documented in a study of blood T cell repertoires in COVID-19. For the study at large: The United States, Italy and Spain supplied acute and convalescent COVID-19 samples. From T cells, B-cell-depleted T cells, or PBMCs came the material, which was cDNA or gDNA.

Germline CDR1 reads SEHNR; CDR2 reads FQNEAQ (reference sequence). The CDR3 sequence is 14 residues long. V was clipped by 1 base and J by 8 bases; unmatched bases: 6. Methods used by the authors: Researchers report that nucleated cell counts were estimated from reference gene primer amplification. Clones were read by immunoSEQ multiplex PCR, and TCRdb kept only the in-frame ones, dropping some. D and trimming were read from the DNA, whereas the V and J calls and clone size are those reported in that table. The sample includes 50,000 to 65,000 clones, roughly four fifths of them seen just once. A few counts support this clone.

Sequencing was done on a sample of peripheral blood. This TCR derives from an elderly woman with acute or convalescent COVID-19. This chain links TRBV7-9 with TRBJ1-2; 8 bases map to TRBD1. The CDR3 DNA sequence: TGTGCCAGCAGCTTAGTGGAACAGGGGGAGGGCTACACCTTC. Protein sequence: CASSLVEQGEGYTF. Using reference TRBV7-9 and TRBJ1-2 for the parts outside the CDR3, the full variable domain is DTGVSQNPRHKITKRGQNVTFRCDPISEHNRLYWYRQTLGQGPEFLTYFQNEAQLEKSRLLSDRFSAERPKGSFSTLEIQRTEQGDSAMYLCASSLVEQGEGYTFGSGTRLTVV.